This T cell receptor (beta chain) was identified during a study of shared clonotypes between healthy human individuals. Study outcomes and limitations: Estimated richness was generally greater in naive than memory subsets.

Original data processing: Sequence data from immunoSEQ were junction-only and lacked quality scores; consequently, filtering differed. Libraries were prepared by immunoSEQ multiplex PCR; TCRdb keeps only in-frame clonotypes and omits some of them. The V and J calls and the clone size are those of that table, but D and trimming were determined from the DNA. Of a few million clones detected, 95% appear once; the ten largest clones hold approximately 0.13%. This clone is a singleton in its sample. The target antigen is unknown. The germline CDR1 and CDR2 sequences are SGHRS and YFSETQ. The germline V and J ends were trimmed by 1 base and 0 bases, with 10 bases remaining between them. The CDR3 covers 15 residues.

The TCR originated in a man aged 18 to 30 in good health. The material sequenced was naive CD4+ T cells sorted from blood. Regarding subset: CD45RA+ positively selected. The chain carries TRBV5-1 and TRBJ2-5, with D perhaps TRBD1 (5 bases). The CDR3 DNA reads as TGCGCCAGCAGCTTGTATCCAGGGTACCAAGAGACCCAGTACTTC. This translates into CASSLYPGYQETQYF.